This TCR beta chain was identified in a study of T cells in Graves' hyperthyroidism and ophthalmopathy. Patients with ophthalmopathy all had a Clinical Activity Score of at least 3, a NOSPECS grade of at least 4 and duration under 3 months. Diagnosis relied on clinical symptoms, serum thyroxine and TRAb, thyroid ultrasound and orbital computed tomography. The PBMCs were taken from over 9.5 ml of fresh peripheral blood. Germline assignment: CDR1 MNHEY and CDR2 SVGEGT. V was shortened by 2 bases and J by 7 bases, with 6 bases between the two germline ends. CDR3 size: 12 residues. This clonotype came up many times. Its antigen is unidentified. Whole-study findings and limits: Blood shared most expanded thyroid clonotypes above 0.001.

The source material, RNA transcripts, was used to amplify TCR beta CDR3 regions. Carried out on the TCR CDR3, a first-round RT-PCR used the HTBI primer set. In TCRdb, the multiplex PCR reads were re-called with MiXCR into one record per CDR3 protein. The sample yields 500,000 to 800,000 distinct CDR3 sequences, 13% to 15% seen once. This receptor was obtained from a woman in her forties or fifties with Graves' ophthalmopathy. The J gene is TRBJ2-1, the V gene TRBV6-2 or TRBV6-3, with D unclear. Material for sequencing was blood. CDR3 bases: TGTGCCAGCAGTTACCCCCCAAATGAGCAGTTCTTC. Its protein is CASSYPPNEQFF.